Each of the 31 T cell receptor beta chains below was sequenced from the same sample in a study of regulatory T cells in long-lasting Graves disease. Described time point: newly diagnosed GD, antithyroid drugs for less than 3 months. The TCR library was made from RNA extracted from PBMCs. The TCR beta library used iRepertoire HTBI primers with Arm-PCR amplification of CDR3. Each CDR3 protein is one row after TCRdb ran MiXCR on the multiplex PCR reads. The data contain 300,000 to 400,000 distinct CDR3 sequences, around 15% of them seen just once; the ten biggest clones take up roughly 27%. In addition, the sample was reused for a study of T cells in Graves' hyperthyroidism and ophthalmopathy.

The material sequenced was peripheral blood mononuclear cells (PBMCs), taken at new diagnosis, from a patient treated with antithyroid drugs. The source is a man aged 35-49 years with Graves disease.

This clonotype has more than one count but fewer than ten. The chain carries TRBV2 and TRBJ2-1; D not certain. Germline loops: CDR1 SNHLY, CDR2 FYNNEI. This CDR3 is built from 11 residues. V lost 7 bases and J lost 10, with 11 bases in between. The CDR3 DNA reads TGTGCCAGCACCCCCTCTCGGGAGCAGTTCTTC. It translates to CASTPSREQFF.

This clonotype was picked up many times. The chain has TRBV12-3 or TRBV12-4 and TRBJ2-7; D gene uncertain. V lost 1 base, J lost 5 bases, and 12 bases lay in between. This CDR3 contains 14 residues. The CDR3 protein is CASSLEQFFDEQYF. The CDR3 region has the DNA TGTGCCAGCAGTTTAGAACAGTTTTTTGACGAGCAGTACTTC.

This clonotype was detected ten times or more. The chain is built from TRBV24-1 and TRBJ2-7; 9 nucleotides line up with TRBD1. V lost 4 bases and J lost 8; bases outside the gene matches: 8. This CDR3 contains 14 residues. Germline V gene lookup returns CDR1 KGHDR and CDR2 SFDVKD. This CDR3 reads CATSEGTGTSKQYF. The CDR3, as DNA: TGTGCCACCAGTGAAGGGACAGGGACTTCGAAGCAGTACTTC.

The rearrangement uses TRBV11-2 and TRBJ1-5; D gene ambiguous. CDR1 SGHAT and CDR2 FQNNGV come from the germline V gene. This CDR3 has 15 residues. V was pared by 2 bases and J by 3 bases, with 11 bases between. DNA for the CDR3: TGTGCCAGCAGCTTAACCGACGGATTCAATCAGCCCCAGCATTTT. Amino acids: CASSLTDGFNQPQHF.

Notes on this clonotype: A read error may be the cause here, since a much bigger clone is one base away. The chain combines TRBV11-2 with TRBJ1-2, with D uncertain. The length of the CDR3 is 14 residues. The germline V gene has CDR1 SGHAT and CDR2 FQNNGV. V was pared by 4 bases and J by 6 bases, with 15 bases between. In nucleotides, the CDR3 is TGTGCCAGCAGCTCTAGCTGGGCAGGAGATGGCTACACCTTC. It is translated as CASSSSWAGDGYTF. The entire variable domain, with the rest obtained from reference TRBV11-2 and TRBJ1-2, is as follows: EAGVAQSPRYKIIEKRQSVAFWCNPISGHATLYWYQQILGQGPKLLIQFQNNGVVDDSQLPKDRFSAERLKGVDSTLKIQPAKLEDSAVYLCASSSSWAGDGYTFGSGTRLTVV.

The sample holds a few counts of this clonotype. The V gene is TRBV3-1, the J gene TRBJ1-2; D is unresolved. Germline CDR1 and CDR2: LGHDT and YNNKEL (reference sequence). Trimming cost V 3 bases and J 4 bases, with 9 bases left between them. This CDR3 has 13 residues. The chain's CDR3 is CASSQGGLYGYTF. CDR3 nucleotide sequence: TGTGCCAGCAGCCAGGGCGGGCTCTATGGCTACACCTTC.

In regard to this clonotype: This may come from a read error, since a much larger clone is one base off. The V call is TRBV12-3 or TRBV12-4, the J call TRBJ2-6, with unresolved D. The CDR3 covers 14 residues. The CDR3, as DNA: TGTACCAGCAGTCCTGACTCCGGGGCCAACGTCCTGACTTTC. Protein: CTSSPDSGANVLTF.

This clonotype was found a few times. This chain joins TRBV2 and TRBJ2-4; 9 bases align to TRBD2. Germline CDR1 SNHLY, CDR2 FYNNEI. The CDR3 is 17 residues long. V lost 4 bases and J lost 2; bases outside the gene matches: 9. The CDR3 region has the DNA TGTGCCAGCAGTGGGGTACAGGGGACTAGCCCCAAAAACATTCAGTACTTC. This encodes CASSGVQGTSPKNIQYF.

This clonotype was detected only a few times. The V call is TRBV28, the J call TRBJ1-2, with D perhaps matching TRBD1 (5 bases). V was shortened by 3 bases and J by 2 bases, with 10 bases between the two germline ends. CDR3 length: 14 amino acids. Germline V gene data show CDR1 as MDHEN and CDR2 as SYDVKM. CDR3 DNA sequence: TGTGCCAGCAGTTTCCAGGGCCCCAACTATGGCTACACCTTC. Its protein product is CASSFQGPNYGYTF.

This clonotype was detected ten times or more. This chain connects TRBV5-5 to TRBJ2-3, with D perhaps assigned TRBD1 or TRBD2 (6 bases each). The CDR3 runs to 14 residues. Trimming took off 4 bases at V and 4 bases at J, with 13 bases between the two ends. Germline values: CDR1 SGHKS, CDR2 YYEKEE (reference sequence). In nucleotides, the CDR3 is TGTGCCAGCAGCCCGCCGGGGGCAGCAGATACGCAGTATTTT. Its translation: CASSPPGAADTQYF.

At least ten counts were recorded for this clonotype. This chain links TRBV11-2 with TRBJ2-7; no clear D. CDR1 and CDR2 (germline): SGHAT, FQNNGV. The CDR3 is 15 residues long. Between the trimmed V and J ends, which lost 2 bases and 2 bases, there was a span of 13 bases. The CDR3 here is CASSLRSPGPYEQYF. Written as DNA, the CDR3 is TGTGCCAGCAGCTTAAGGTCGCCAGGCCCCTACGAGCAGTACTTC.

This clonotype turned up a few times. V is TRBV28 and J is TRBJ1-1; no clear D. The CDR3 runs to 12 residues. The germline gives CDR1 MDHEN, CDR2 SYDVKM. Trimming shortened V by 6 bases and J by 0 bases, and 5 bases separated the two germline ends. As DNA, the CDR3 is TGTGCCAGCAGGGACGTGAACACTGAAGCTTTCTTT. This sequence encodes CASRDVNTEAFF. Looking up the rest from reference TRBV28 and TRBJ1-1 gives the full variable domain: DVKVTQSSRYLVKRTGEKVFLECVQDMDHENMFWYRQDPGLGLRLIYFSYDVKMKEKGDIPEGYSVSREKKERFSLILESASTNQTSMYLCASRDVNTEAFFGQGTRLTVV.

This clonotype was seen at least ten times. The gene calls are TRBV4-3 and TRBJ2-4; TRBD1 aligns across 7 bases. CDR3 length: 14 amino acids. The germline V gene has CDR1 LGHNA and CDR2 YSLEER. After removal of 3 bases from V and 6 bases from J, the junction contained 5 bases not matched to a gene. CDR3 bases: TGCGCCAGCAGCCAGGACAGGTCCGGAAACATTCAGTACTTC. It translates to CASSQDRSGNIQYF.

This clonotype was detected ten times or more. This CDR3 reads CASRQAGGPNNEQFF. CDR3 coding DNA: TGTGCCAGCAGGCAAGCGGGGGGCCCAAACAATGAGCAGTTCTTC. The chain combines TRBV12-3 or TRBV12-4 with TRBJ2-1; the match to TRBD2 covers 9 bases. This CDR3 spans 15 amino acids. The junction had 8 bases not matched to a gene; V was cut back by 6 bases and J by 5 bases.

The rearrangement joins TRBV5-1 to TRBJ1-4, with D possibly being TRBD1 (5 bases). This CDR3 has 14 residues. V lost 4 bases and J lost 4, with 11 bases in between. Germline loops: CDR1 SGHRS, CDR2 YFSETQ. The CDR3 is CASSRDSNNEKLFF. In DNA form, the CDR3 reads TGCGCCAGCAGCCGCGACAGCAATAATGAAAAACTGTTTTTT.

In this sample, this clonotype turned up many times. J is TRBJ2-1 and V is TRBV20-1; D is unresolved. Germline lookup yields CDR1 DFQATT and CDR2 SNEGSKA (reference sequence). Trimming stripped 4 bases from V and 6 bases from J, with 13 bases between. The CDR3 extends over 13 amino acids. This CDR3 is CSATVLRGNEQFF. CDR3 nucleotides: TGCAGTGCTACCGTCCTGCGTGGCAATGAGCAGTTCTTC.

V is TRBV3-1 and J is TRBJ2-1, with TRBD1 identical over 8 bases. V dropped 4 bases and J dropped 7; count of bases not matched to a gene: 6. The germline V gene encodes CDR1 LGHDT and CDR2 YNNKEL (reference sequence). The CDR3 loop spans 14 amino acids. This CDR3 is CASSRGQGGNEQFF. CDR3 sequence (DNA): TGTGCCAGCAGCCGAGGACAGGGTGGAAATGAGCAGTTCTTC.

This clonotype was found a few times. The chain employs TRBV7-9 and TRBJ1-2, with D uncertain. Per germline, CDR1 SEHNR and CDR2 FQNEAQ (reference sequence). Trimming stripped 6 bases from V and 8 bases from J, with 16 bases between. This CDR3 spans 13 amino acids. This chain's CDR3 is CASRVDGEKGYTF. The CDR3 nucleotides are TGTGCCAGCAGGGTAGATGGTGAGAAGGGCTACACCTTC.

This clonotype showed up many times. CDR3 nucleotides: TGTGCCAGCAGTCGGGGGGAGTATAGCAATCAGCCCCAGCATTTT. The encoded protein is CASSRGEYSNQPQHF. The rearrangement links TRBV27 to TRBJ1-5; tentative D call: TRBD1 (5 bases). The CDR3 consists of 15 residues. The germline V gene encodes CDR1 MNHEY and CDR2 SMNVEV (reference sequence). V lost 5 bases and J 0 bases, leaving 11 bases between the germline ends.

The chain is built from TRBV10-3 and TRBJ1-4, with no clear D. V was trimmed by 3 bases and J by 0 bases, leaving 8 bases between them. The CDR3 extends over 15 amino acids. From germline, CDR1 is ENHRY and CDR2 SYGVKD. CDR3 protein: CAISDGLATNEKLFF. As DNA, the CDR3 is TGTGCCATCAGTGACGGCCTCGCAACTAATGAAAAACTGTTTTTT.

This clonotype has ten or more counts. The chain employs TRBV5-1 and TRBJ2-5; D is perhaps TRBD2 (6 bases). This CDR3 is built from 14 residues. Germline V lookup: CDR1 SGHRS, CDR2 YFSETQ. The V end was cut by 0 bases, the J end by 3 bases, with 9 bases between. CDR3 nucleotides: TGCGCCAGCAGCTTGGACCCGGGGGAAGAGACCCAGTACTTC. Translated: CASSLDPGEETQYF.

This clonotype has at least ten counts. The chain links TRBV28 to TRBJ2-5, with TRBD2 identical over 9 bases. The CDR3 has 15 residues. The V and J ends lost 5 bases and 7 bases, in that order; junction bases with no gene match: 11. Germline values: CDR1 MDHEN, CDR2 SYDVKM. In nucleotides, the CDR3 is TGTGCCAGCAGTCGGACTAGCGAGGGCGGAGGGACCCAGTACTTC. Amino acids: CASSRTSEGGGTQYF.

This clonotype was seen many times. As DNA, the CDR3 is TGTGCCAGCTCAGCAAGACAGGGGGTTGCCCCCTACGAGCAGTACTTC. Translating gives CASSARQGVAPYEQYF. V usage is TRBV18 and J usage is TRBJ2-7, with 9 positions matching TRBD1. The germline V gene encodes CDR1 KGHSH and CDR2 LQKENI. This CDR3 is 16 amino acids long. With V trimmed by 5 bases and J by 2 bases, 10 bases remained unmatched.

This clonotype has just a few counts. As DNA, the CDR3 is TGTGCCAGCAGCCCCGCGGGTGGGAGTGAAGCTTTCTTT. The encoded protein is CASSPAGGSEAFF. V usage is TRBV27 and J usage is TRBJ1-1; no reliable D call. CDR1 and CDR2 from the germline V gene are MNHEY and SMNVEV (reference sequence). This CDR3 has 13 residues. The V and J ends lost 6 bases and 7 bases respectively, with 15 bases between them.

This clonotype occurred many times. The CDR3 bases are TGCAGTGCTCTACCGACCAGTAAAATCACAGATACGCAGTATTTT. The encoded protein is CSALPTSKITDTQYF. The V and J genes are TRBV20-1 and TRBJ2-3, with D unresolved. V was pared by 5 bases and J by 2 bases, with 17 bases between. Germline V gene lookup returns CDR1 DFQATT and CDR2 SNEGSKA (reference sequence). CDR3 size: 15 residues.

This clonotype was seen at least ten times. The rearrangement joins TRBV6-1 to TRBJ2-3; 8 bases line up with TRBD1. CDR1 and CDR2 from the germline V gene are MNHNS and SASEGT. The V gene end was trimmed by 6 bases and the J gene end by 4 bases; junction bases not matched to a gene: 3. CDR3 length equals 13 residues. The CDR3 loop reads CASRIQGADTQYF. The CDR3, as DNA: TGTGCCAGCAGGATACAGGGGGCAGATACGCAGTATTTT.

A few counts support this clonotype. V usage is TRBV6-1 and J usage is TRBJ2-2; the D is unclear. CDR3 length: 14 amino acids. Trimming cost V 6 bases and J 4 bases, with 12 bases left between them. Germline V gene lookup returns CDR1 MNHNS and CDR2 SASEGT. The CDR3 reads CASRRTTRTGELFF. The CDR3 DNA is TGTGCCAGCAGACGAACGACCCGCACCGGGGAGCTGTTTTTT.

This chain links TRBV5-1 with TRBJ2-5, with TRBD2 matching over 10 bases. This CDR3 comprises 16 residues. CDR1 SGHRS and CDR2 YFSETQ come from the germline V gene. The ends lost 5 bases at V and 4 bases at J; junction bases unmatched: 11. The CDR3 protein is CASSQGPSGGGETQYF. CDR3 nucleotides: TGCGCCAGCAGTCAGGGGCCTAGCGGGGGTGGAGAGACCCAGTACTTC.

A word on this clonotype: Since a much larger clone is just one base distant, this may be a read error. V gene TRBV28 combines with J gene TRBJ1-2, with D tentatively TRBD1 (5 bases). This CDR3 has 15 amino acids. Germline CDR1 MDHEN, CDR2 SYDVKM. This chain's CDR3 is CASSPTSGGRNGCTF. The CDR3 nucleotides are TGTGCCAGCAGTCCTACCTCGGGGGGTCGAAATGGCTGCACCTTC.

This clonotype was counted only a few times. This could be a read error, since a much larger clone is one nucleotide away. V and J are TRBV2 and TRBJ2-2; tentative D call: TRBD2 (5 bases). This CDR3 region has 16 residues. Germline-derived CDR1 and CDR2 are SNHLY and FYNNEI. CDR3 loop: CASSAFGGWNTGELLF. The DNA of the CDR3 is TGTGCCAGCAGTGCCTTCGGAGGCTGGAACACCGGGGAGCTGCTTTTT. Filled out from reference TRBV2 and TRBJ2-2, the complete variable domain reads EPEVTQTPSHQVTQMGQEVILRCVPISNHLYFYWYRQILGQKVEFLVSFYNNEISEKSEIFDDQFSVERPDGSNFTLKIRSTKLEDSAMYFCASSAFGGWNTGELLFGEGSRLTVL.

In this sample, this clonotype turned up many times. The CDR3 DNA reads TGTGCCACCAGCAGAGATCTCGGTCAGGGAAATGGCTACACCTTC. This encodes CATSRDLGQGNGYTF. The chain carries TRBV15 and TRBJ1-2; D perhaps matches TRBD1 (5 bases). The CDR3 runs 15 residues. Trimming cost V 0 bases and J 6 bases, with 14 bases left between them. CDR1 and CDR2 from the germline V gene are LNHNV and YYDKDF (reference sequence).